This T cell receptor (beta chain) was sequenced in a study of identical twins. Study outcomes and limitations: Compared with models, monozygotic twins showed more out-of-frame TCR alpha sharing.

MiXCR was run by TCRdb on the 5' RACE reads, yielding one entry per CDR3 protein. The repertoire holds 450,000 or so distinct CDR3 sequences, with more than 20% as singletons. This clonotype occurred many times. Its target is not known. The CDR3 totals 17 residues. Germline values: CDR1 LGHNA, CDR2 YNFKEQ. Trimming took off 3 bases at V and 0 bases at J, with 17 bases between the two ends. The data were also submitted as part of a second study, on T cells expressing NK-cell markers. That report notes: The sequencing cohort of eight donors included seven HCMV-seropositive individuals and one seronegative individual.

The sequenced sample was CD4+ T cells sorted from blood. The sequence was collected from a woman under 30 in good health. The rearrangement links TRBV4-2 to TRBJ1-2, with D unclear. CDR3 DNA sequence: TGTGCCAGCAGCCAGATGGGGTCTGGGGAAACTAACTATGGCTACACCTTC. Protein product: CASSQMGSGETNYGYTF.